The next 6 T cell receptor beta chains were all read from a single sample in a study of human T cells and chemical hapten exposure. The time point is: pre-sensitization, week 0. The treatment: therapeutic diphenylcyclopropenone sensitization with weekly scalp DPC. One entry per CDR3 protein, called by TCRdb with MiXCR from the RACE reads. This table holds 35,000 to 50,000 distinct CDR3 sequences, roughly a tenth found once. Sequencing used whole blood, obtained in connection with sensitization to the hapten diphenylcyclopropenone (DPC). All receptors come from a man aged 25 to 40 with alopecia areata. Some clones in this sample may be carry-over from other donors' samples.

This clonotype was seen ten or more times. This chain links TRBV4-2 with TRBJ1-1; 8 bases are a match to TRBD1. The germline gives CDR1 LGHNA, CDR2 YNFKEQ. CDR3 length: 16 residues. V shed 0 bases and J 1 base; nucleotides not matched to a gene: 4. CDR3 loop: CASSQDHQGANTEAFF. The CDR3 DNA is TGTGCCAGCAGCCAAGATCATCAGGGGGCGAACACTGAAGCTTTCTTT.

Many counts were recorded for this clonotype. The genes are TRBV10-2 and TRBJ2-3, with D possibly being TRBD2 (5 bases). The germline V gene has CDR1 WSHSY and CDR2 SAAADI. This CDR3 is built from 14 residues. V lost 4 bases and J lost 0, with 8 bases in between. Here the CDR3 reads CASSVGGSTDTQYF. The CDR3 nucleotides are TGCGCCAGCAGTGTAGGCGGGAGCACAGATACGCAGTATTTT.

Regarding this clonotype: A much larger clone lies one base from this, so it may be a read error. This rearrangement joins TRBV2 to TRBJ1-6, with D possibly being TRBD1 (6 bases). The V and J ends lost 8 bases and 6 bases respectively, with 17 bases between them. CDR3 length: 15 amino acids. Germline V gene data show CDR1 as SNHLY and CDR2 as FYNNEI. The CDR3 DNA sequence: TGTGCCAGCGACACCCCCAGGGGCGCTAATTCACCCCTCCACTTT. Encoded protein: CASDTPRGANSPLHF.

The sample holds a few counts of this clonotype. This chain links TRBV10-1 with TRBJ1-1, with a weak D call TRBD1 (5 bases). Germline V gives CDR1 WNHNN, CDR2 SYGVQD (reference sequence). The germline V and J ends were trimmed by 3 bases and 10 bases, with 12 bases remaining between them. The length of the CDR3 is 12 residues. The CDR3 here is CASSDGRVRAFF. The CDR3 nucleotides are TGCGCCAGCAGTGATGGCAGGGTTCGAGCTTTCTTT.

This clonotype was seen only a few times. This chain uses TRBV5-1 with TRBJ2-2, with D unresolved. V was pared by 4 bases and J by 7 bases, with 8 bases between. The CDR3 length is 12 residues. CDR1 is SGHRS, CDR2 YFSETQ, per germline. Here the CDR3 reads CASSGTFGELFF. CDR3 coding DNA: TGCGCCAGCAGCGGTACCTTCGGGGAGCTGTTTTTT.

This clonotype turned up a few times. DNA of the CDR3: TGCAGCGGGGGACAGGGAGATGGCTATGGCTACACCTTC. This codes for CSGGQGDGYGYTF. The chain is built from TRBV29-1 and TRBJ1-2, with 9 bases fitting TRBD1. From germline, CDR1 is SQVTM and CDR2 ANQGSEA. Trimming removed 7 bases from V and 4 bases from J; junction bases left unmatched: 7. This CDR3 contains 13 residues.